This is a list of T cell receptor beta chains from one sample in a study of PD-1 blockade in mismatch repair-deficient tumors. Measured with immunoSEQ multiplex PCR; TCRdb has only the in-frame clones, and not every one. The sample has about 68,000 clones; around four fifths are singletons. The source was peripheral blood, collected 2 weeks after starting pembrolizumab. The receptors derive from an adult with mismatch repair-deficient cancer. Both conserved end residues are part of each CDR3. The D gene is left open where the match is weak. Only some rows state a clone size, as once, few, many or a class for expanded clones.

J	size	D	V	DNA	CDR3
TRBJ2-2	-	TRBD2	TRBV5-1	TGCGCCAGCAGCTCGACTAGCGGGGTATACACCGGGGAGCTGTTTTTT	CASSSTSGVYTGELFF
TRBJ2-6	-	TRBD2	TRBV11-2	TGTGCCAGCAGCCTAGCGGGACAGTACTCTGGGGCCAACGTCCTGACTTTC	CASSLAGQYSGANVLTF
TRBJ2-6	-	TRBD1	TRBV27	TGTGCCAGCAGACCCGGGACAGGGGGGTCTGGGGCCAACGTCCTGACTTTC	CASRPGTGGSGANVLTF
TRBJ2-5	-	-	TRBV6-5	TGTGCCAGCAGTTACTCGCACAGCACAGAAGAGACCCAGTACTTC	CASSYSHSTEETQYF
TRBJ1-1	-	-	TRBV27	TGTGCCAGCAGCCGAGCGGGGCTCGGGGACACTGAAGCTTTCTTT	CASSRAGLGDTEAFF
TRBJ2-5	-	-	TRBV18	TGTGCCAGCTCACCGAAACAAGAGACCCAGTACTTC	CASSPKQETQYF
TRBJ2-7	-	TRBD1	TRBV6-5	TGTGCCAGCAGTTCCGCCGGGACAGAAGCCTACGAGCAGTACTTC	CASSSAGTEAYEQYF
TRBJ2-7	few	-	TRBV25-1	TGTGCCAGCAGTGAATTCGCTTACGCCGAGCAGTACTTC	CASSEFAYAEQYF
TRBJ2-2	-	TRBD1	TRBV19	TGTGCCAGTAGTACCACAGGGGGCTTCGGGGAGCTGTTTTTT	CASSTTGGFGELFF
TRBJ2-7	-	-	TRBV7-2	TGTGCCAGCAGCCTACCGGAGAGGGGGCAGTACTTC	CASSLPERGQYF
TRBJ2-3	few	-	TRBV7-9	TGTGCCAGCAGCGACATCTTCGGCGCTAGCACAGATACGCAGTATTTT	CASSDIFGASTDTQYF
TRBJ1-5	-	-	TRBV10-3	TGTGCCATCAAACGAGCGCTAGATCAGCCCCAGCATTTT	CAIKRALDQPQHF
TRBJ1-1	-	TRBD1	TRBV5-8	TGTGCCAGCAGTTCCGGGACAGGGGGAAACGTGAACACTGAAGCTTTCTTT	CASSSGTGGNVNTEAFF
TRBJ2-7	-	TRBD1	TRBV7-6	TGTGCCAGCAGCCCCGGACAGGGGCGGTACGAGCAGTACTTC	CASSPGQGRYEQYF
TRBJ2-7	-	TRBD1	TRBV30	TGTGCCTGGAGTCAGGGGGCCATGAGGGTCTCCTACGAGCAGTACTTC	CAWSQGAMRVSYEQYF
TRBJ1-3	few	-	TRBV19	TGTGCCAGTAGTATAAGCTCTGGAAACACCATATATTTT	CASSISSGNTIYF
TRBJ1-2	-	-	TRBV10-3	TGTGCCATCAGAAGGGGAGTTTCGGGGAACTATGGCTACACCTTC	CAIRRGVSGNYGYTF
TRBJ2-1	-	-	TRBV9	TGTGCCAGCAGCGTAGGTGCAGGGTTTGGTGTCAGCCTGGACAATGAGCAGTTCTTC	CASSVGAGFGVSLDNEQFF
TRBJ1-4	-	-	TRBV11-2	TGTGCCAGCAGCTTAGAGGCAGGGGCAGGCCAGGAAAAACTGTTTTTT	CASSLEAGAGQEKLFF
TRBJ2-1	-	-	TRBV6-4	TGTGCCAGCAGTGCGTCGACAGGGAGGACCTACAATGAGCAGTTCTTC	CASSASTGRTYNEQFF
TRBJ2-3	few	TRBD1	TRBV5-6	TGTGCCAGCAGCTGGGAGCGGGACAGGGGAACAGATACGCAGTATTTT	CASSWERDRGTDTQYF
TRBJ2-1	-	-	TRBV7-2	TGTGCCAGCAGCAAGATCAGGGGTAACCACAATGAGCAGTTCTTC	CASSKIRGNHNEQFF
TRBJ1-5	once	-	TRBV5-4	TGTGCCAGCAGTCGACAGGCAAGCAATCAGCCCCAGCATTTT	CASSRQASNQPQHF
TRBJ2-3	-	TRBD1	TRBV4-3	TGCGCCAGCAGCCAAGAGGACAGGGAGATAGATACGCAGTATTTT	CASSQEDREIDTQYF
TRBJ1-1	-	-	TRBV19	TGTGCCAGTACCCGGGCAACTGGCACTGAAGCTTTCTTT	CASTRATGTEAFF
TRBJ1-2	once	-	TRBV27	TGTGCCAGCAGTCAAACAGGGCCCAGTGGCTACACCTTC	CASSQTGPSGYTF
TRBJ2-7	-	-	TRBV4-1	TGCGCCAGCAGCCCCCGGGCCGCAATCCCTTCCGAGCAGTACTTC	CASSPRAAIPSEQYF